The 8 T cell receptor beta chains below all came from one sample that was sequenced in a study of CD8 T cells in Susac syndrome. Random-hexamer reverse transcription was applied to roughly 0.5 to 1 ug RNA. Each CDR3 protein is one row after TCRdb ran MiXCR on the immunoSEQ multiplex PCR reads. The sample lists roughly 180,000 distinct CDR3 sequences; approximately 95% were seen once. Sequenced: CD4+ T cells from PBMCs. All receptors come from a human donor in good health.

V is TRBV9 and J is TRBJ2-7, with 10 bases matching TRBD2. J was trimmed by 3 bases and V by 0 bases; bases with no gene match: 3. CDR3 size: 15 residues. Germline V gives CDR1 SGDLS, CDR2 YYNGEE. CDR3 amino acids: CASSVETSGIYEQYF. For the CDR3, the DNA is TGTGCCAGCAGCGTAGAAACTAGCGGGATCTACGAGCAGTACTTC.

V is TRBV27 and J is TRBJ1-5; a weak D match, TRBD1 (6 bases). Germline values: CDR1 MNHEY, CDR2 SMNVEV (reference sequence). The CDR3 runs 13 residues. V dropped 6 bases and J dropped 7 bases, with 13 bases sitting between them. The CDR3 region is CASSLYRDQPQHF. As DNA, the CDR3 is TGTGCCAGCAGCCTCTACAGGGACCAGCCCCAGCATTTT.

The chain recombines TRBV30 with TRBJ2-3, with TRBD2 identical over 8 bases. CDR3 length equals 13 residues. With 7 bases clipped from V and 3 bases from J, the junction kept 6 bases outside the gene matches. Germline V CDR1 and CDR2: GTSNPN, SVGIG (reference sequence). This CDR3 reads CASQRESTDTQYF. The CDR3 region has the DNA TGTGCCTCCCAGCGGGAGTCGACAGATACGCAGTATTTT.

This clonotype was counted between two and nine times. The chain links TRBV20-1 to TRBJ2-5; the match to TRBD2 covers 10 bases. Per the germline V gene, CDR1 is DFQATT and CDR2 is SNEGSKA (reference sequence). The CDR3 length is 14 residues. V shed 5 bases, J shed 1 base, and the junction held 4 bases outside the gene matches. CDR3 sequence reads: CSAGLAAVQETQYF. CDR3 sequence (DNA): TGCAGTGCTGGACTAGCGGCCGTCCAAGAGACCCAGTACTTC.

The chain joins TRBV12-3 or TRBV12-4 to TRBJ2-7; D may be TRBD1 or TRBD2 (5 bases each). The CDR3 is made up of 14 amino acids. Trimming cost V 8 bases and J 6 bases, with 20 bases left between them. The chain's CDR3 is CASSPPGSGREQYF. CDR3 nucleotide sequence: TGTGCCAGCTCCCCGCCCGGCTCGGGACGCGAGCAGTACTTC.

V gene TRBV4-2 combines with J gene TRBJ2-4; 8 nucleotides align to TRBD2. This CDR3 comprises 14 residues. Germline V gene sequence: CDR1 LGHNA, CDR2 YNFKEQ. The junction had 3 bases not matched to a gene; V was cut back by 5 bases and J by 3 bases. The CDR3 spells CASSNREGKNIQYF. CDR3 coding DNA: TGTGCCAGCAGCAACCGGGAGGGCAAAAACATTCAGTACTTC.

CDR3 nucleotides: TGTGCCAGCAGCTCTTCCCATTTCACAGATACGCAGTATTTT. Encoded protein: CASSSSHFTDTQYF. The genes are TRBV28 and TRBJ2-3; D remains unclear. This CDR3 is 14 amino acids long. V gave up 6 bases and J gave up 2 bases, with 12 bases separating them. Germline CDR1 and CDR2: MDHEN and SYDVKM.

This chain connects TRBV28 to TRBJ2-2, with a possible D match to TRBD2 (5 bases). The CDR3 loop spans 12 amino acids. In germline, CDR1 is MDHEN, CDR2 SYDVKM. V was cut by 7 bases and J by 5 bases, with 8 bases left in between. DNA for the CDR3: TGTGCCAGCACTCCGGGAACCGGGGAGCTGTTTTTT. Its protein is CASTPGTGELFF. The whole variable domain, remainder taken from reference TRBV28 and TRBJ2-2, is DVKVTQSSRYLVKRTGEKVFLECVQDMDHENMFWYRQDPGLGLRLIYFSYDVKMKEKGDIPEGYSVSREKKERFSLILESASTNQTSMYLCASTPGTGELFFGEGSRLTVL.